This T cell receptor (beta chain) was identified during a study of blood T cell repertoires in COVID-19. For the study at large: COVID-19 samples from acute and convalescent phases originated in the United States, Italy and Spain. In each case, the material was cDNA or gDNA derived from T cells, B-cell-depleted T cells, or PBMCs.

Sequencing used immunoSEQ multiplex PCR; TCRdb keeps in-frame clones, though not all of them. The data contain about 300,000 clones, 70% to 90% of them singletons. V was pared by 0 bases and J by 7 bases, with 7 bases between. CDR3 length: 13 residues. Germline V gene lookup returns CDR1 SQVTM and CDR2 ANQGSEA. The chain employs TRBV29-1 and TRBJ1-6; D is ambiguous. Sequencing input: peripheral blood. The source of this sequence is a young man who had recovered from COVID-19. The CDR3 sequence is CSVEDSPNSPLHF. CDR3 DNA sequence: TGCAGCGTTGAAGATAGCCCAAATTCACCCCTCCACTTT.